Reported below is one T cell receptor (beta chain). Its antigen is unknown. This record comes from a study of T cell responses to AZD1222 COVID-19 vaccine. Overall study results and limits: Donors skewed white British and female; clonal diversity was possibly underestimated. Vaccine-associated CD4 TCRs spanned spike, dominant at 160-218 and 743-854.

Sequenced by immunoSEQ multiplex PCR; TCRdb stores in-frame clones only, minus some. The sample lists about 150,000 clones; about 88% were seen once. This sample comprised peripheral blood, obtained on day 0 of AZD1222 vaccination. The clonotype was recovered from an adult in good health.

The CDR3 is CASRGTEAFF. CDR3 coding DNA: TGTGCCAGCAGAGGCACTGAAGCTTTCTTT. The rearrangement uses TRBV5-8 and TRBJ1-1; D gene ambiguous. CDR3 length: 10 residues. Trimming took off 5 bases at V and 4 bases at J, with 3 bases between the two ends. Germline V gives CDR1 SGHTS, CDR2 YDEGEE.